This TCR beta chain emerged from a study of OX40 agonist ivuxolimab in advanced cancers. Study-wide background: Clinicians treated patients with ivuxolimab, an agonistic anti-OX40 (CD134) antibody.

The repertoire was sequenced with immunoSEQ multiplex PCR; TCRdb's copy has only in-frame clones and lacks some. The sample holds about 96,000 clones, approximately 80% seen once. This clone was seen once. The antigen is undetermined. Study results and caveats: Compared with CD4+, CD8+ T cells on average had more expanded clones. Certain nonresponding patients likewise had low normalized T-cell clonal expansion.

Systemic immunosuppression or a history of autoimmune disease excluded patients. The sequence was obtained from an adult with an advanced solid tumor such as melanoma, head and neck, liver or kidney cancer. The specimen comprised CD4+ or CD8+ T cells sorted from blood, sampled in a trial of the OX40 agonist ivuxolimab.

As DNA, the CDR3 is TGCGCCAGCAGCCCCCCTTCGGCCTACGAGCAGTACTTC. Translating it yields CASSPPSAYEQYF. The chain recombines TRBV4-1 with TRBJ2-7; D gene uncertain. The CDR3 loop spans 13 amino acids. Trimming took off 4 bases at V and 2 bases at J, with 9 bases between the two ends. Per the germline V gene, CDR1 is MGHRA and CDR2 is YSYEKL.